The 14 T cell receptor beta chains in this list originate from one sample, sequenced in a study of cytomegalovirus exposure and HLA in healthy donors. 13 Jbeta primers and 60 Vbeta primers were used for the PCR. Clones were read by immunoSEQ multiplex PCR, and TCRdb kept only the in-frame ones, dropping some. The data show some 130,000 clones, roughly three quarters seen once. The sequenced sample consisted of PBMCs. Receptors were obtained from a man in his late teens or twenties in good health and CMV-seronegative.

This clone has only one observation. The V and J genes are TRBV11-2 and TRBJ2-1; 13 nucleotides line up with TRBD2. Germline V gene sequence: CDR1 SGHAT, CDR2 FQNNGV. This CDR3 is built from 16 residues. The J segment lost 8 bases and the V segment lost 4 bases, leaving 8 bases of the junction unmatched. CDR3 sequence: CASSSWTSGRRDEQFF. The CDR3 nucleotides are TGTGCCAGCAGCTCCTGGACTAGCGGGAGAAGAGATGAGCAGTTCTTC.

This sequence joins TRBV28 and TRBJ1-1; the D is unclear. V was clipped by 0 bases and J by 0 bases, with 11 bases between them. The CDR3 has 16 amino acids. From germline, CDR1 is MDHEN and CDR2 SYDVKM. CDR3 sequence: CASSLWAGFVNTEAFF. CDR3 in DNA: TGTGCCAGCAGTTTATGGGCGGGGTTTGTGAACACTGAAGCTTTCTTT.

The chain combines TRBV5-1 with TRBJ1-1, with D tentatively TRBD1 (6 bases). Germline V gene sequence: CDR1 SGHRS, CDR2 YFSETQ. The CDR3 runs 13 residues. Trimming shortened V by 3 bases and J by 1 base, and 7 bases separated the two germline ends. The CDR3 DNA reads TGCGCCAGCAGCTCAGGGGAGAACACTGAAGCTTTCTTT. Protein product: CASSSGENTEAFF. The entire variable domain, with the rest obtained from reference TRBV5-1 and TRBJ1-1, is as follows: KAGVTQTPRYLIKTRGQQVTLSCSPISGHRSVSWYQQTPGQGLQFLFEYFSETQRNKGNFPGRFSGRQFSNSRSEMNVSTLELGDSALYLCASSSGENTEAFFGQGTRLTVV.

The chain uses TRBV2 and TRBJ2-5; 10 bases align to TRBD1. The CDR3 sequence is 12 residues long. Germline V gene lookup returns CDR1 SNHLY and CDR2 FYNNEI. Trimming took 6 bases from V and 5 from J; bases not matched to a gene: 0. In DNA, the CDR3 is TGTGCCAGCAGGGGACAGGGGGAGACCCAGTACTTC. Its translation: CASRGQGETQYF.

V usage is TRBV28 and J usage is TRBJ1-2; D perhaps matches TRBD1 (5 bases). The CDR3 length is 13 residues. Trimming cost V 6 bases and J 4 bases, with 12 bases left between them. Germline V gives CDR1 MDHEN, CDR2 SYDVKM. DNA for the CDR3: TGTGCCAGCAGGGTGACAGATCCCTATGGCTACACCTTC. It yields the protein CASRVTDPYGYTF.

This clone appeared a single time. The chain has TRBV7-6 and TRBJ2-3; D might be TRBD2 (6 bases). The CDR3 totals 14 residues. Germline V lookup: CDR1 SGHVS, CDR2 FNYEAQ. The V end lost 4 bases, the J end lost 2 bases, and 10 bases lay between the germline ends. CDR3 nucleotides: TGTGCCAGCAGCTCGCTAGCGAACACAGATACGCAGTATTTT. Its translation is CASSSLANTDTQYF.

V usage is TRBV19 and J usage is TRBJ2-2; maybe TRBD2 (6 bases). V shed 10 bases and J shed 7 bases, with 25 bases lying between them. CDR1 LNHDA and CDR2 SQIVND come from the germline V gene (reference sequence). The CDR3 length is 16 residues. This chain's CDR3 is CAIKEGRTGAHGELFF. Written as DNA, the CDR3 is TGTGCCATCAAGGAGGGGAGAACGGGAGCCCACGGGGAGCTGTTTTTT.

V gene TRBV19 combines with J gene TRBJ1-2; D remains unclear. V was cut by 6 bases and J by 2 bases, with 7 bases left in between. CDR1 is LNHDA, CDR2 SQIVND, per germline (reference sequence). This CDR3 contains 12 residues. The CDR3 DNA is TGTGCCAGTAGAATCCAAAACTATGGCTACACCTTC. It encodes CASRIQNYGYTF.

The chain links TRBV28 to TRBJ2-5; perhaps TRBD2 as D (6 bases). The ends were cut back, 3 bases at V and 4 bases at J, with 12 bases in the middle. In germline, CDR1 is MDHEN, CDR2 SYDVKM. The CDR3 covers 14 residues. The CDR3 DNA is TGTGCCAGCAGTTTTGGGGGGAGAGTAGAGACCCAGTACTTC. Protein sequence: CASSFGGRVETQYF.

The chain couples TRBV6-5 to TRBJ2-7, with D possibly matching TRBD2 (5 bases). The germline V and J ends were trimmed by 0 bases and 2 bases, with 14 bases remaining between them. This CDR3 spans 16 amino acids. Germline V gene data show CDR1 as MNHEY and CDR2 as SVGAGI. The CDR3 loop is CASSYSSGGSTYEQYF. CDR3 in DNA: TGTGCCAGCAGTTACTCCTCCGGAGGCTCTACCTACGAGCAGTACTTC.

The table lists this clone with a few counts. This chain connects TRBV6-5 to TRBJ1-1; 8 nucleotides agree with TRBD1. CDR3 length: 16 amino acids. V trimming: 2 bases; J trimming: 0 bases; junction bases outside the gene matches: 5. Germline values: CDR1 MNHEY, CDR2 SVGAGI. CDR3 nucleotide sequence: TGTGCCAGCAGTTACGACAGGGGAGGCATGAACACTGAAGCTTTCTTT. This gives the protein CASSYDRGGMNTEAFF.

Only a few counts were recorded for this clone. The rearrangement uses TRBV27 and TRBJ1-2; D is perhaps TRBD1 (5 bases). This CDR3 contains 15 residues. Trimming took 3 bases from V and 1 from J, leaving 12 bases between them. The germline V gene encodes CDR1 MNHEY and CDR2 SMNVEV (reference sequence). The chain's CDR3 is CASSFTPGLNYGYTF. For the CDR3, the DNA is TGTGCCAGCAGTTTCACCCCGGGACTTAACTATGGCTACACCTTC.

This chain connects TRBV10-3 to TRBJ1-2; no clear D gene. The CDR3 contains 15 residues. Trimming removed 7 bases from V and 1 base from J, with 16 bases in between. Germline V gene data show CDR1 as ENHRY and CDR2 as SYGVKD. In DNA, the CDR3 is TGTGCCATCATCATCCGTCAGGAAGATAACTATGGCTACACCTTC. Translated, it gives CAIIIRQEDNYGYTF.

V gene TRBV19 combines with J gene TRBJ1-1; TRBD1 matches at 8 bases. This CDR3 region has 13 residues. Germline CDR1 and CDR2: LNHDA and SQIVND (reference sequence). V lost 8 bases, J lost 4 bases, and 6 bases stayed unmatched. The CDR3 sequence: CASGTGWSTEAFF. CDR3 DNA sequence: TGTGCCAGTGGGACAGGTTGGAGCACTGAAGCTTTCTTT.